These 2 T cell receptor beta chains came from one sample sequenced in a study of siplizumab effects on memory and regulatory T cells (dated by TCRdb to about 2019). The library was produced with the immunoSEQ multiplex PCR assay. Not all clones reach the TCRdb copy of this immuneACCESS table, which keeps in-frame sequences only. Checked studies attribute under half of the gap to unresolved V genes and leave the rest unexplained. Within this sample are roughly 93,000 clones, with 90% to 95% of them counted one time only. Approximately 1.5% of the sample rests with the top ten. Source material: non-Treg CD4+ T cells sorted from blood. This specimen's cell subset or site label, interpreted: FACS-sorted unstimulated CD4+ non-regulatory T cells. Receptor source: a human donor in good health.

This chain connects TRBV14 to TRBJ1-1; D unresolved. The germline V gene encodes CDR1 SGHDN and CDR2 FVKESK. Trimming removed 6 bases from V and 4 bases from J, with 12 bases in between. The CDR3 is 13 residues long. The DNA of the CDR3 is TGTGCCAGCAGTCGAGTAGTGGGCACTGAAGCTTTCTTT. Translation: CASSRVVGTEAFF.

This sequence joins TRBV5-1 and TRBJ2-7; either TRBD1 or TRBD2 may supply D (5 bases each). V lost 5 bases and J lost 2, with 14 bases in between. CDR3 length: 14 residues. Per the germline V gene, CDR1 is SGHRS and CDR2 is YFSETQ. This CDR3 reads CASRVLGGTYEQYF. Here the CDR3 DNA reads TGCGCCAGCAGGGTTCTTGGGGGAACCTACGAGCAGTACTTC.